The sequence of this T cell receptor (beta chain) was determined in a study of cytomegalovirus exposure and HLA in healthy donors. Looked up from germline, CDR1 is SGHRS and CDR2 is YFSETQ. This CDR3 comprises 17 residues. V dropped 0 bases and J dropped 0; count of bases not matched to a gene: 5. As concerns this clone: Its antigen is as yet unknown.

The PCR made use of 60 Vbeta and 13 Jbeta primers. Sequencing was performed with immunoSEQ multiplex PCR; in TCRdb, only in-frame clones are kept and a portion is missing. The sample contains roughly 240,000 clones, about 81% of which appear only once. Study-wide points: Reportedly, cytomegalovirus status was diagnosed with high sensitivity and specificity.

This clonotype was sampled from a woman in her thirties or forties in good health and CMV-seropositive. The chain recombines TRBV5-1 with TRBJ2-3; 9 bases fit TRBD2. What was sequenced was PBMCs. The DNA for the CDR3 is TGCGCCAGCAGCTTGGTGGCTAGCGGGGTGAGCACAGATACGCAGTATTTT. Its protein is CASSLVASGVSTDTQYF. Combining the CDR3 with reference TRBV5-1 and TRBJ2-3 gives the whole variable domain KAGVTQTPRYLIKTRGQQVTLSCSPISGHRSVSWYQQTPGQGLQFLFEYFSETQRNKGNFPGRFSGRQFSNSRSEMNVSTLELGDSALYLCASSLVASGVSTDTQYFGPGTRLTVL.